The TCR beta chain under discussion was sequenced for a study of type 1 regulatory T cells. Study overall: T-allo10 is a Tr1-enriched, alloantigen-specific CD4 T cell product made in vitro.

TCRdb processed the reads anew with MiXCR; each CDR3 protein has one entry. The sample contains thousands of distinct CDR3 sequences, 27% of which appear only once. This CDR3 has 15 amino acids. J lost 7 bases, V lost 3 bases, and 12 bases had no gene match. Germline values: CDR1 DFQATT, CDR2 SNEGSKA (reference sequence). T-allo10 cells from the graft donor were described as anergic, host-alloantigen-specific, and alloantigen-specific suppressors. This clonotype is judged medium-sized (0.01 to 0.1%). Its specificity is not known. The chain is built from TRBV20-1 and TRBJ2-1, with 7 bases aligning to TRBD2. The receptor's source is a human donor in good health. Source material: cultured T cells, either the whole culture or a sorted T cell fraction (not recorded which). Subset denoted: Tr1-enriched cell product generated in vitro against host alloantigens. CDR3 sequence: CSASKGGSVRNEQFF. The CDR3 DNA reads TGCAGTGCTAGTAAGGGCGGGAGCGTCAGGAATGAGCAGTTCTTC.